This T cell receptor beta chain is drawn from a study of regulatory T cells in long-lasting Graves disease. Time point indicated: newly diagnosed GD, antithyroid drugs for less than 3 months. TCR sequences were obtained from RNA taken from PBMCs. Study-wide findings and caveats: Under persistent disease, TRBV28, TRBJ1-2 and TRBJ2-5 were used preferentially.

TCR beta libraries were built with iRepertoire HTBI primers and Arm-PCR of CDR3 regions. TCRdb recomputed calls from the multiplex PCR reads with MiXCR, one row per CDR3 protein. The data contain roughly 560,000 distinct CDR3 sequences, 12% of them singletons. Worth noting for this clonotype: The antigen is undetermined.

CDR1 is SEHNR and CDR2 is FQNEAQ in the germline V gene (reference sequence). CDR3 length: 14 residues. Losses at the gene ends were 3 bases for V and 5 bases for J; bases not matched to a gene: 3. These same records also appear under a second study, on T cells in Graves' hyperthyroidism and ophthalmopathy. That report notes: In the first-round RT-PCR of the TCR CDR3, the HTBI primer set was used. The blood repertoire included most of the expanded thyroid clonotypes above 0.001.

The chain couples TRBV7-9 to TRBJ2-1; TRBD1 aligns across 8 bases. This TCR came from a woman aged 25 to 39 with Graves disease. The material was peripheral blood mononuclear cells (PBMCs), obtained at new diagnosis, from a patient treated with antithyroid drugs. This chain's CDR3 is CASSFMTGDNEQFF. The DNA for the CDR3 is TGTGCCAGCAGCTTCATGACAGGGGACAATGAGCAGTTCTTC.